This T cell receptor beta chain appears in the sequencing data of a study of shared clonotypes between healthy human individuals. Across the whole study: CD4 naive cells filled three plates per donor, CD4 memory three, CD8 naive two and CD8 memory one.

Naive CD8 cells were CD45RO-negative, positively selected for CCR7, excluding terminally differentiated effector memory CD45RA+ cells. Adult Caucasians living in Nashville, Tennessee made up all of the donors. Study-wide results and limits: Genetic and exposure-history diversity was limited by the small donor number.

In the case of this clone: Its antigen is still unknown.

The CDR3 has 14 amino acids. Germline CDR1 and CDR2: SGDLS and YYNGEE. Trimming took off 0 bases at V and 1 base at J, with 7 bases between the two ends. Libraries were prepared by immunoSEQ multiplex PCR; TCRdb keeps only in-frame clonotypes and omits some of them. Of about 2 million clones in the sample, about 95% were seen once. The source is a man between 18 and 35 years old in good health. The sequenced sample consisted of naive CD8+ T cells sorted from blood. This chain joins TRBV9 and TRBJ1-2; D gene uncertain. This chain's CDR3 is CASSVADINYGYTF. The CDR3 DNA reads TGTGCCAGCAGCGTAGCAGACATTAACTATGGCTACACCTTC.